This T cell receptor (beta chain) was obtained from a study of Ad26.COV2.S vaccination and SARS-CoV-2 variants. Overall study context: The authors gave Ad26.COV2.S intramuscularly, either once or twice 56 days apart.

Turning to this clone: Its antigen is not known.

Study-wide findings and caveats: Researchers reported similar non-spike TCR breadth in vaccine and placebo recipients. Estimates derived from TCR breadth and depth analyses may have underestimated total T cell responses.

The assay was immunoSEQ multiplex PCR, and TCRdb's table has in-frame clones only and misses some. There are some 320,000 clones in the sample; about 82% occur only once, and under 2.5% lies in the top ten. Treatment defined: around 19 received Ad26.COV2.S at low or high dose, single or two shots; roughly five received placebo; per-sample allocation not given. It was on day 63 after the first vaccine or placebo injection that samples were taken. This vaccine is an Ad26 vector that expresses the Wuhan-strain SARS-CoV-2 spike. The sample here was peripheral blood, taken in a trial of Ad26.COV2.S vaccine versus placebo. The clonotype originates from a person between 18 and 60 years old who received the Ad26.COV2.S COVID-19 vaccine or a placebo.

The CDR3 spells CSARETGEAFF. In nucleotides, the CDR3 is TGCAGTGCTAGAGAGACAGGGGAAGCTTTCTTT. The gene calls are TRBV20-1 and TRBJ1-1, with 7 bases matching TRBD1. CDR3 length: 11 amino acids. V gave up 0 bases and J gave up 8 bases; unmatched junction bases: 0. Germline V gives CDR1 DFQATT, CDR2 SNEGSKA (reference sequence).